This T cell receptor (beta chain) was found in a study of cytotoxic CD8 clonotypes in ibrutinib-treated CLL (dated by TCRdb to the early 2020s). Regarding the research as a whole: In this cohort, approximately 15 patients were treatment-naive and about a dozen were relapsed/refractory, while about 18 had unmutated IGHV. Partial responses were observed in about 25 patients and complete responses in 2; after a median follow-up of around 68 months, remission was maintained in about 15 patients and progression was observed in around twelve. Response samples were taken after a median of 12 months on treatment, ranging from about 6 to 40 months. Samples averaged about 260,000 productive templates and 90,000 to 100,000 productive rearrangements. Of the roughly 86 people in the trial, around 26 had longitudinal samples available. Cryopreserved peripheral blood mononuclear cells were obtained before treatment, at response, and at either sustained remission or disease progression. Points the paper makes about the study in general: Sampling times were not matched between sustained-remission and progressing patients, and lymph node repertoires were not studied. Public clonotypes were rare and either contracted or stayed stable during treatment, and the rise in clonality at ibrutinib response reflected the expansion of private clonotypes. At ibrutinib response clonality went up, during sustained remission it held steady, and at progression it dropped back toward baseline. Baseline clonality exceeded that of age-matched healthy donors and correlated strongly with circulating CD8+ T-cell counts.

For TCR beta library preparation, approximately 2 micrograms of genomic DNA were isolated from cryopreserved PBMCs. Longitudinal blood samples from CLL patients receiving ibrutinib monotherapy were subjected to high-throughput TCR beta sequencing. Patients were enrolled in a phase 2 open-label single-center ibrutinib monotherapy trial. With respect to this clone: Its antigen is unknown. No much larger clone is present one base from it, and per-base qualities are unavailable.

Each clonotype received, on average, approximately 9.9x coverage in deep resolution sequencing performed on a MiSeq, where the target depth lay between 1 in 1 million and 1 in 200,000 T cells. The immunoSEQ hsTCRB Kit was used to generate the TCR beta libraries. On the authors' methods: Data were analyzed with ImmunoSEQ Data Assistant and ImmunoSEQ Analyzer, with V, D and J genes assigned per IMGT definitions. Clonality was computed as one minus normalized Shannon entropy of productive rearrangement frequencies, ranging from 0 to 1. Only overrepresented clonotypes making up at least 0.05% of each patient's repertoire were included in the public clonotype analysis. Some twelve repertoires from age-matched healthy donors, obtained from immuneACCESS, served as clonality controls. Drawn from immuneACCESS, this table holds only the in-frame rearrangements with V and J called that TCRdb kept. Clones are partly lost; checked studies trace under half to an unresolved V gene and leave the rest unexplained. V, J and clone size are taken as reported in that table, and D and trimming were inferred from the DNA itself. Here the sample has about 84,000 clones; 85% to 90% occur a single time. The top ten clonotypes cover about 5.8% of the sample.

The sample in question was PBMCs, obtained before ibrutinib treatment. This TCR was sampled from a human donor with chronic lymphocytic leukemia.

Here is the DNA: TGTGCCAGCAGTGAAGGAAAAGGTAATCAGCCCCAGCATTTT. It codes for CASSEGKGNQPQHF. The rearranged segments are TRBV6-1 and TRBJ1-5, with the D gene not clear enough to name. Sequences MNHNS (CDR1) and SASEGT (CDR2) are obtained from the germline V gene. The CDR3 numbers 14 residues from cysteine through phenylalanine. CDR3 DNA only is kept here, 42 bases in frame from base 1. V lost 1 base and J lost 4 bases; the stretch between them is 8 bases long.